This T cell receptor (beta chain) is from a study of T cells after yellow fever vaccination. Background on the study: SMART-Seq v4 Ultra Low Input served to prepare low-cell-number fractions.

Using its own MiXCR run on the 5' RACE reads, TCRdb lists one record per CDR3 protein. The sample records 140,000 to 150,000 distinct CDR3 sequences, about 6.9% being singletons. Notes on the study in general: Few clonotypes appeared in both CD4 and CD8 compartments. Reappearance after the booster was seen for most primary-vaccination clones, at around 95% CD4 and 70% to 90% CD8. Within FACS-sorted repertoires, abundant clonotypes contaminating from the bulk population could be present.

As regards this clonotype: Its antigen is not identified.

CDR3 size: 16 residues. J gave up 0 bases and V 4 bases, and 7 bases lay outside the gene matches. Germline values: CDR1 SGHRS, CDR2 YFSETQ. The clonotype was recovered from a man aged 25 to 40 who received the YFV17D yellow fever vaccine. This chain links TRBV5-1 with TRBJ1-3; 7 bases agree with TRBD1. The source material was CD4+ T cells sorted from PBMCs, sampled 10 days after the yellow fever booster vaccination. The CDR3 sequence: CASSNGQDFSGNTIYF. CDR3 bases: TGCGCCAGCAGCAACGGACAGGACTTCTCTGGAAACACCATATATTTT.